The sequence of this T cell receptor (beta chain) was determined in a study of cytomegalovirus exposure and HLA in healthy donors. Findings and limits, study-wide: The presence/absence work took it that sequencing depth was about the same across donors. Three of the chains that were CMV-associated were confirmed in vitro to be specific for CMV antigens.

As concerns this clone: Its target is unknown.

PCR employed 60 Vbeta and 13 Jbeta primers. TCRdb's copy holds only in-frame clones and misses some; the assay was immunoSEQ multiplex PCR. In the table there are 190,000 or so clones, 75% to 85% of which are singletons. Germline-derived CDR1 and CDR2 are KGHSH and LQKENI. The CDR3 covers 13 residues. The V gene lost 3 bases and the J gene lost 5 bases, with 10 bases spanning the gap. This receptor was identified in a boy between 10 and 17 years old in good health and CMV-seronegative. The chain employs TRBV18 and TRBJ2-5, with a possible D match to TRBD1 (6 bases). Specimen: PBMCs. CDR3 region: CASSPRGGETQYF. The CDR3 bases are TGTGCCAGCTCACCCAGGGGCGGGGAGACCCAGTACTTC.